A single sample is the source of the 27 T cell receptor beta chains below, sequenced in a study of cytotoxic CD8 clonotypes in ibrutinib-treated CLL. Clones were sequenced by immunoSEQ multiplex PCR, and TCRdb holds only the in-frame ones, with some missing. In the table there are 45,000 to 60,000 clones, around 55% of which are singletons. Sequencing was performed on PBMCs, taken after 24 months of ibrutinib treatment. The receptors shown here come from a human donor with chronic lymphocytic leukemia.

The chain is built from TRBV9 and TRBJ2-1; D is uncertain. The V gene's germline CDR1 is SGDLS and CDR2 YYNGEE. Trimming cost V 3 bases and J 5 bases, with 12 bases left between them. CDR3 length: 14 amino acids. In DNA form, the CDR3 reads TGTGCCAGCAGCGACAGAAGCTCAGACAATGAGCAGTTCTTC. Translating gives CASSDRSSDNEQFF. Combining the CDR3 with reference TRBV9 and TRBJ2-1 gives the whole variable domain DSGVTQTPKHLITATGQRVTLRCSPRSGDLSVYWYQQSLDQGLQFLIQYYNGEERAKGNILERFSAQQFPDLHSELNLSSLELGDSALYFCASSDRSSDNEQFFGPGTRLTVL.

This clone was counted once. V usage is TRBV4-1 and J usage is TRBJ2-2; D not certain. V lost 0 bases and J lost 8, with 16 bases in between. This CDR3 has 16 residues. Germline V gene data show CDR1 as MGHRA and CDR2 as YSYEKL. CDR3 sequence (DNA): TGCGCCAGCAGCCAAGAAAGCGCAGACGCGTATGGGGAGCTGTTTTTT. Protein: CASSQESADAYGELFF.

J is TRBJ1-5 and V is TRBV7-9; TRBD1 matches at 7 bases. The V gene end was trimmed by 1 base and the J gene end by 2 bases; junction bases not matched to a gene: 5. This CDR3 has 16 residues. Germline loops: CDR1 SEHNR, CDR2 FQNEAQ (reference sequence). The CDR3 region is CASSLGQGWGNQPQHF. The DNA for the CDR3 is TGTGCCAGCAGCTTAGGACAGGGATGGGGCAATCAGCCCCAGCATTTT. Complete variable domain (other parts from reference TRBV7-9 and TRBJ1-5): DTGVSQNPRHKITKRGQNVTFRCDPISEHNRLYWYRQTLGQGPEFLTYFQNEAQLEKSRLLSDRFSAERPKGSFSTLEIQRTEQGDSAMYLCASSLGQGWGNQPQHFGDGTRLSIL.

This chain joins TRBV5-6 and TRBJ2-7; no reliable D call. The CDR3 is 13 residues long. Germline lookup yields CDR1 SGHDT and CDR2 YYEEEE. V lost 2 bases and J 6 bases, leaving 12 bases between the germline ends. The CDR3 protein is CASSFSLLVEQYF. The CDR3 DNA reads TGTGCCAGCAGCTTCAGCCTCCTGGTCGAGCAGTACTTC. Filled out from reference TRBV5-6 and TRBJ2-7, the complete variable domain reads DAGVTQSPTHLIKTRGQQVTLRCSPKSGHDTVSWYQQALGQGPQFIFQYYEEEERQRGNFPDRFSGHQFPNYSSELNVNALLLGDSALYLCASSFSLLVEQYFGPGTRLTVT.

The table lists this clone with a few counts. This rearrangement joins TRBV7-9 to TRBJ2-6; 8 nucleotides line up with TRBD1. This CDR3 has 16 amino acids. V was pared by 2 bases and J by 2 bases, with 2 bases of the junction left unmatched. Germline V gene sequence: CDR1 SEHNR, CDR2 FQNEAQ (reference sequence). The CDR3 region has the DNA TGTGCCAGCAGCTTACCAGGGGGCCCTGGGGCCAACGTCCTGACTTTC. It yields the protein CASSLPGGPGANVLTF.

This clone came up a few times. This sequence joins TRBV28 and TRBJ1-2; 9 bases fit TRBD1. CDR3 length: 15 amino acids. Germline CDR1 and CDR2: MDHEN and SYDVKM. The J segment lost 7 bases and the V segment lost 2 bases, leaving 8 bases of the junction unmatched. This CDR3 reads CASSLADRGSIGYTF. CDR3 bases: TGTGCCAGCAGTTTAGCGGACAGGGGATCTATTGGCTACACCTTC.

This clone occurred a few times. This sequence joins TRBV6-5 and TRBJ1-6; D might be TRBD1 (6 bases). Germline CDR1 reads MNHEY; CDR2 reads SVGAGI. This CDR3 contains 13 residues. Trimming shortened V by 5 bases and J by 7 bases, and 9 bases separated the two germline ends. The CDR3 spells CASSNTGNSPLHF. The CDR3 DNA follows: TGTGCCAGCAGTAACACAGGGAATTCACCCCTCCACTTT.

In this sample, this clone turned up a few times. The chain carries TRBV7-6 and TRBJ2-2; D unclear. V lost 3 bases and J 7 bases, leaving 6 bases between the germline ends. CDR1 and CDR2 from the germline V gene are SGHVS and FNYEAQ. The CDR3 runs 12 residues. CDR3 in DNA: TGTGCCAGCAGCTTTCGCGGCGGGGAGCTGTTTTTT. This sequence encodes CASSFRGGELFF.

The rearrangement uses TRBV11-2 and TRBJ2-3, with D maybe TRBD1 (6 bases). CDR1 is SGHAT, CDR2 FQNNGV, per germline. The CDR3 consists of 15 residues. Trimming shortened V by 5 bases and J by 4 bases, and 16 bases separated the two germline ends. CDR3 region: CASSPGGRGSDTQYF. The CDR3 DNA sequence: TGTGCCAGCAGCCCCGGTGGTAGGGGGTCAGATACGCAGTATTTT.

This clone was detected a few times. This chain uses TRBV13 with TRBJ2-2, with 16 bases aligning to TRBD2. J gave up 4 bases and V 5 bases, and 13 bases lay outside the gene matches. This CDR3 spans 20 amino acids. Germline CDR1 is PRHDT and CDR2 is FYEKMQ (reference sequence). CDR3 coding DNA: TGTGCCAGCAGCCTTTACCCCGGGACTAGCGGGGGGGCCCGCACCGGGGAGCTGTTTTTT. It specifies CASSLYPGTSGGARTGELFF.

The CDR3 nucleotides are TGTGCCAGCAGTTACGAGGTGAGACAGGGCACTGAAGCTTTCTTT. Protein: CASSYEVRQGTEAFF. The chain carries TRBV6-5 and TRBJ1-1; TRBD1 matches 7 bases. Trimming took 2 bases from V and 4 from J; bases not matched to a gene: 7. The CDR3 length is 15 residues. Germline V gene data show CDR1 as MNHEY and CDR2 as SVGAGI.

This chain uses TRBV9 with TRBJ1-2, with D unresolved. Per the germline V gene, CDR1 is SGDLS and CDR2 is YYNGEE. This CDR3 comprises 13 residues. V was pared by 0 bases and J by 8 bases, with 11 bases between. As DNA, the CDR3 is TGTGCCAGCAGCGTAGAAGAGGGTTGGGGCTACACCTTC. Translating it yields CASSVEEGWGYTF.

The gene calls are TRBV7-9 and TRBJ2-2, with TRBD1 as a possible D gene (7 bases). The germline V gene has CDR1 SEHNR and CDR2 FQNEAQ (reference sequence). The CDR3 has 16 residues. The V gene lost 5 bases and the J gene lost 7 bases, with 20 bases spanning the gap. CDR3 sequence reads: CASSISARQGGGELFF. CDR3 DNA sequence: TGTGCCAGCAGCATTAGTGCCCGACAGGGAGGCGGGGAGCTGTTTTTT. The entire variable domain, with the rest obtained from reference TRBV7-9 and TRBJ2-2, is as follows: DTGVSQNPRHKITKRGQNVTFRCDPISEHNRLYWYRQTLGQGPEFLTYFQNEAQLEKSRLLSDRFSAERPKGSFSTLEIQRTEQGDSAMYLCASSISARQGGGELFFGEGSRLTVL.

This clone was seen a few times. The CDR3 is CATSRDLGGENIQYF. The DNA of the CDR3 is TGTGCCACCAGCAGAGATCTTGGGGGGGAAAACATTCAGTACTTC. The chain combines TRBV15 with TRBJ2-4; 7 bases align to TRBD2. CDR1 LNHNV and CDR2 YYDKDF come from the germline V gene (reference sequence). The CDR3 is 15 residues long. The junction had 4 bases not matched to a gene; V was cut back by 0 bases and J by 5 bases.

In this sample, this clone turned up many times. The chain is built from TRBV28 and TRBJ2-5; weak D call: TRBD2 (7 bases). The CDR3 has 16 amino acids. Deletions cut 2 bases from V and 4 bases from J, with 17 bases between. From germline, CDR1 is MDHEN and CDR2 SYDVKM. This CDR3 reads CASSLGGAPRLETQYF. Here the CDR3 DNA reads TGTGCCAGCAGTTTAGGGGGGGCGCCACGACTAGAGACCCAGTACTTC.

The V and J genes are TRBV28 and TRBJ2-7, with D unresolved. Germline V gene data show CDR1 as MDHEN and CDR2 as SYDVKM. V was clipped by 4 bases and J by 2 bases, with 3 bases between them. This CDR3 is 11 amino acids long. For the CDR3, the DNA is TGTGCCAGCAGTTCAACCTACGAGCAGTACGTC. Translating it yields CASSSTYEQYV.

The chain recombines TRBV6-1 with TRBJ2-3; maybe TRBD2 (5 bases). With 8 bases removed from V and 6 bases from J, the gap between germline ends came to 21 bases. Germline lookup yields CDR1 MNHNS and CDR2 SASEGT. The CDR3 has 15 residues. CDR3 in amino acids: CASRGAPPRRDTQYF. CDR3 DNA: TGTGCCAGCCGGGGAGCCCCCCCTCGCCGGGATACGCAGTATTTT.

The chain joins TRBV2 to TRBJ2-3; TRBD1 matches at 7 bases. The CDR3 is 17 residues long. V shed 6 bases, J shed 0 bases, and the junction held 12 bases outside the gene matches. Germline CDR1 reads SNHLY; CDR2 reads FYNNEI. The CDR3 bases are TGTGCCAGCAGCCTAAGAGGACAGGCTCCTAGCACAGATACGCAGTATTTT. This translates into CASSLRGQAPSTDTQYF.

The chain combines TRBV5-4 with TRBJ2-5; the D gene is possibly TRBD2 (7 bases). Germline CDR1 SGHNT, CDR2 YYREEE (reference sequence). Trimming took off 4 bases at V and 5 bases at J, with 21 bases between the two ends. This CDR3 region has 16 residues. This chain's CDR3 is CASSRKTGGLGETQYF. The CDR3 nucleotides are TGTGCCAGCAGCAGGAAGACGGGGGGCCTGGGGGAGACCCAGTACTTC.

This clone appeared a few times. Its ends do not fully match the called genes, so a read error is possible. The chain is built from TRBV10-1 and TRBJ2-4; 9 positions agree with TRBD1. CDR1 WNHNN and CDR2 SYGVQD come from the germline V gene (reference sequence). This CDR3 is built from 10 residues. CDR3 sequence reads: CASRKQGASF. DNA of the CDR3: TGCGCCAGCAGAAAACAGGGGGCGAGTTTC.

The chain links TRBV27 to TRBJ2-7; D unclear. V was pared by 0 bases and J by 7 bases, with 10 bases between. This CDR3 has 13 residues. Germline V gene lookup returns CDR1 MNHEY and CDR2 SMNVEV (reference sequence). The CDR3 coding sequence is TGTGCCAGCAGTTTATCGGTTTCCCGGGAGCAGTACTTC. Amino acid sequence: CASSLSVSREQYF.

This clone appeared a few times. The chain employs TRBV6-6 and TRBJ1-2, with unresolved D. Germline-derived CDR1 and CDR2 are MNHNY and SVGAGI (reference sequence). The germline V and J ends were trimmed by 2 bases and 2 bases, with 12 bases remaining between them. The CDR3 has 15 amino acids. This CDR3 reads CASSYPTRLNYGYTF. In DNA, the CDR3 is TGTGCCAGCAGTTACCCCACCAGGTTGAACTATGGCTACACCTTC.

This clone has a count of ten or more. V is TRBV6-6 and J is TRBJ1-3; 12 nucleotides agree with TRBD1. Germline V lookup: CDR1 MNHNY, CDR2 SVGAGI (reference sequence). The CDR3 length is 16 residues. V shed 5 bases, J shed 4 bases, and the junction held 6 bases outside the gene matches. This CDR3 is CASSQGTGGVGNTIYF. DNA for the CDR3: TGTGCCAGCAGTCAAGGGACAGGGGGCGTCGGAAACACCATATATTTT.

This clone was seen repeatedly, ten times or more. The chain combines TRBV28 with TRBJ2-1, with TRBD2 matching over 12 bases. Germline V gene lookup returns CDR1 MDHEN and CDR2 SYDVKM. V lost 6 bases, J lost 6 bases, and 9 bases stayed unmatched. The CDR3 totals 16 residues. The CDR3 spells CASRPGLAGKINEQFF. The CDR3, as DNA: TGTGCCAGCAGGCCAGGACTAGCGGGGAAGATCAATGAGCAGTTCTTC.

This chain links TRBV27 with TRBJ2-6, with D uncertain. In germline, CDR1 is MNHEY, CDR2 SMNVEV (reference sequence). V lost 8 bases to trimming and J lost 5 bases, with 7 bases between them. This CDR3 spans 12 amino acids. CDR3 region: CASGYRANVLTF. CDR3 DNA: TGTGCCAGCGGGTACCGGGCCAACGTCCTGACTTTC.

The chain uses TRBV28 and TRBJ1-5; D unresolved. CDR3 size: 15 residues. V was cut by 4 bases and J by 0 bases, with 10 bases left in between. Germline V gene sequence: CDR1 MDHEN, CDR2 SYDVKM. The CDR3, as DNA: TGTGCCAGCAGTTATTTGTCTTATAGCAATCAGCCCCAGCATTTT. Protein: CASSYLSYSNQPQHF.

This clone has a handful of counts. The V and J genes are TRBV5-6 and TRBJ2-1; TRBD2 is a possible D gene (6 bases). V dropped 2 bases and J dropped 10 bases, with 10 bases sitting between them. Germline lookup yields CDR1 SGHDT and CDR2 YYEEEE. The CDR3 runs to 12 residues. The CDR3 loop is CASSLIGGEQFF. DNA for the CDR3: TGTGCCAGCAGCTTAATTGGGGGGGAGCAGTTCTTC.